This T cell receptor (beta chain) originates from a study of cytomegalovirus exposure and HLA in healthy donors. Study summary: Early released data comprised some 91 million unique TCRs from HLA-typed donors. Study observations and caveats: Analysis performed later showed TCR beta chains linked to HLA being more clonally expanded than equally common others.

This PCR relied on a set of 60 Vbeta primers and 13 Jbeta primers. Profiling relied on immunoSEQ multiplex PCR, and the TCRdb table lists in-frame clones only, not all of them. Of more than 130,000 clones in the sample, around 76% are singletons; the top ten hold 2.5% to 3.5%. Regarding this clone: The antigen is undetermined.

V was trimmed by 3 bases and J by 6 bases, leaving 15 bases between them. CDR1 LNHDA and CDR2 SQIVND come from the germline V gene (reference sequence). This CDR3 region has 14 residues. What was sequenced was PBMCs. The rearrangement joins TRBV19 to TRBJ2-7; weak D call: TRBD2 (5 bases). The TCR comes from a male donor in good health and CMV-seronegative. CDR3 sequence (DNA): TGTGCCAGTAGTATGGTTGTCTTGAGGGCCGAGCAGTACTTC. It specifies CASSMVVLRAEQYF.